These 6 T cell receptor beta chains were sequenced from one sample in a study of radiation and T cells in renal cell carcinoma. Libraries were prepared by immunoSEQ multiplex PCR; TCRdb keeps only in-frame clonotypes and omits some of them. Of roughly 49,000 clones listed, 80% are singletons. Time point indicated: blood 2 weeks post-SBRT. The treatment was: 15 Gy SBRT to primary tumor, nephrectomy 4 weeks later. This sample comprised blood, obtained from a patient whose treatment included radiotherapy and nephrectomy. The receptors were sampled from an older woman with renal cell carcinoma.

CDR3 in amino acids: CASSSSGTYNEQFF. In nucleotides, the CDR3 is TGTGCCAGCAGCTCTAGCGGGACATACAATGAGCAGTTCTTC. The V gene is TRBV7-2, the J gene TRBJ2-1, with TRBD2 matching over 9 bases. The V and J ends lost 4 bases and 4 bases, in that order; junction bases with no gene match: 2. Germline CDR1 SGHTA, CDR2 FQGNSA. This CDR3 has 14 residues.

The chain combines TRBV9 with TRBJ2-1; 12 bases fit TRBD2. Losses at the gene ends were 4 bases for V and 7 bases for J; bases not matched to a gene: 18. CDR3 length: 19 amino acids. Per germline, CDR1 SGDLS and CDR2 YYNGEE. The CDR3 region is CASSSRLAGAVGFENEQFF. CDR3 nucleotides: TGTGCCAGCAGCTCCCGACTAGCGGGAGCGGTGGGGTTCGAGAATGAGCAGTTCTTC.

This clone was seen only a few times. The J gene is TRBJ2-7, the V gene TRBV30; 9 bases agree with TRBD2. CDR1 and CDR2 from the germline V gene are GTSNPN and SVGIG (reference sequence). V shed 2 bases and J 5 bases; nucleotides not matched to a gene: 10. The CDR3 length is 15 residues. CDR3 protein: CAWSLLAGGTNEQYF. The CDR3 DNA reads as TGTGCCTGGAGTCTCCTCGCGGGAGGGACTAACGAGCAGTACTTC.

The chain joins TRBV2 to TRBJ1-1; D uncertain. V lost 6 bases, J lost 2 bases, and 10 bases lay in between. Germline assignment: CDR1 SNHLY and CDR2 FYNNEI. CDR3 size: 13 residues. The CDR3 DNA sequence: TGTGCCAGCAGCAAACCCCCTAACACTGAAGCTTTCTTT. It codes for CASSKPPNTEAFF.

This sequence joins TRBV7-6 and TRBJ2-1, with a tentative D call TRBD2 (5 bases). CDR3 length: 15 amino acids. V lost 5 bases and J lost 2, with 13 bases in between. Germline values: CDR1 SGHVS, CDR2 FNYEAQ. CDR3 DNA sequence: TGTGCCAGCAGCGTTCGGACTCCTCCCTACAATGAGCAGTTCTTC. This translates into CASSVRTPPYNEQFF.

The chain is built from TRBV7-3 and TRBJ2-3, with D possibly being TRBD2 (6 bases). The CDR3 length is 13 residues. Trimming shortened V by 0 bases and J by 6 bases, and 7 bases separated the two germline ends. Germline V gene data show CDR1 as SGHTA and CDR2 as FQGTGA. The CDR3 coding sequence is TGTGCCAGCAGCTTAACGGGGGGTGATACGCAGTATTTT. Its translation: CASSLTGGDTQYF.